Following are 8 T cell receptor beta chains from one sample sequenced in a study of graft-versus-host responses after intestinal transplantation. Here immunoSEQ multiplex PCR was the method, and the copy in TCRdb shows in-frame clones only, minus some. Of 90,000 to 100,000 clones in the sample, roughly 83% were seen once. The specimen comprised PBMCs, sampled 255 days after intestinal transplant. Source of these receptors: a human patient who received an intestinal transplant, so some T cells may come from the graft donor.

V usage is TRBV6-5 and J usage is TRBJ2-1; TRBD2 matches 9 bases. Germline CDR1 is MNHEY and CDR2 is SVGAGI. V gave up 7 bases and J gave up 6 bases; unmatched junction bases: 10. This CDR3 has 15 amino acids. The CDR3 reads CASKSGGGAINEQFF. In DNA form, the CDR3 reads TGTGCCAGCAAAAGTGGCGGGGGGGCCATCAATGAGCAGTTCTTC.

The rearrangement uses TRBV28 and TRBJ2-1; 12 bases line up with TRBD2. Germline CDR1 and CDR2: MDHEN and SYDVKM. This CDR3 is built from 16 residues. Trimming at V came to 5 bases and at J to 7 bases, leaving 9 bases not matched to a gene. The CDR3 DNA reads as TGTGCCAGCAGTCTACCGACTAGCGGGAGAGAGAATGAGCAGTTCTTC. Amino acid sequence: CASSLPTSGRENEQFF.

V usage is TRBV6-6 and J usage is TRBJ2-7; 7 bases map to TRBD1. This CDR3 is 13 amino acids long. CDR1 is MNHNY and CDR2 is SVGAGI in the germline V gene (reference sequence). V was pared by 7 bases and J by 4 bases, with 7 bases of the junction left unmatched. CDR3: CASTGTEVYEQYF. Written as DNA, the CDR3 is TGTGCCAGCACGGGGACAGAGGTTTACGAGCAGTACTTC.

This chain links TRBV6-1 with TRBJ2-5; 8 bases are a match to TRBD2. The CDR3 spans 17 residues. The V gene's germline CDR1 is MNHNS and CDR2 SASEGT. After removal of 3 bases from V and 4 bases from J, the junction contained 13 bases not matched to a gene. Written as DNA, the CDR3 is TGTGCCAGCAGTGAGTCGATCCACGGGGGGGCCGGAGAGACCCAGTACTTC. Translating it yields CASSESIHGGAGETQYF.

The chain uses TRBV5-4 and TRBJ1-2; TRBD1 matches at 7 bases. The germline V gene encodes CDR1 SGHNT and CDR2 YYREEE (reference sequence). V trimming: 6 bases; J trimming: 8 bases; junction bases outside the gene matches: 16. This CDR3 has 15 residues. The CDR3 protein is CASIALDRLADGYTF. CDR3 in DNA: TGTGCCAGCATCGCTCTGGACAGGCTTGCGGACGGCTACACCTTC.

The chain employs TRBV28 and TRBJ1-1; D may be TRBD1 (5 bases). V was trimmed by 2 bases and J by 7 bases, leaving 8 bases between them. The germline V gene has CDR1 MDHEN and CDR2 SYDVKM. This CDR3 has 12 residues. CDR3 sequence (DNA): TGTGCCAGCAGTTTACCGGGACTTGAAGCTTTCTTT. This encodes CASSLPGLEAFF.

The chain couples TRBV4-2 to TRBJ1-3; possible D gene TRBD1, 5 bases. The CDR3 is 17 amino acids. V was pared by 2 bases and J by 0 bases, with 14 bases between. CDR1 LGHNA and CDR2 YNFKEQ come from the germline V gene. The CDR3 region is CASSQNKGMGSGNTIYF. CDR3 coding DNA: TGTGCCAGCAGCCAAAACAAGGGGATGGGCTCTGGAAACACCATATATTTT.

This clone has just a few counts. The chain is built from TRBV5-1 and TRBJ2-3, with 8 positions matching TRBD2. Looked up from germline, CDR1 is SGHRS and CDR2 is YFSETQ. The CDR3 sequence is 16 residues long. V lost 0 bases and J lost 4; bases outside the gene matches: 7. The DNA of the CDR3 is TGCGCCAGCAGCTTGGAAGCGGGGGTGGTGGCAGATACGCAGTATTTT. It yields the protein CASSLEAGVVADTQYF.